This T cell receptor beta chain stems from a study of shared clonotypes between healthy human individuals. Overall study results and limits: Sampling covered nothing but blood. Tissue TCR repertoires likely differ from those found in blood. Despite large depth, rarefaction showed incomplete sorted-subset sequencing.

About this clone: The antigen remains undetermined.

Data came from immunoSEQ multiplex PCR; TCRdb stores just in-frame clones and leaves some out. The sample shows 950,000 to 1,300,000 clones, about 70% of them seen only once. Trimming took 1 base from V and 3 from J; bases not matched to a gene: 13. Per germline, CDR1 MDHEN and CDR2 SYDVKM. The CDR3 sequence is 18 residues long. The TCR comes from a man aged 18 to 30 in good health. The specimen was memory CD4+ T cells sorted from blood. Subset defined: CD45RA-negative fraction. The chain couples TRBV28 to TRBJ2-5, with 8 nucleotides matching TRBD1. In DNA, the CDR3 is TGTGCCAGCAGTTTATTATTTGAGAGTGGGGACAGGAAAGAGACCCAGTACTTC. This encodes CASSLLFESGDRKETQYF.